One sample yielded the 31 T cell receptor beta chains listed below, sequenced in a study of blood T cell repertoires in COVID-19. The data were produced by immunoSEQ multiplex PCR, yet TCRdb's version contains in-frame clones alone and is incomplete. The table lists around 27,000 clones, 65% to 90% of them singletons, with approximately 23% in the top ten. The sample taken for sequencing was peripheral blood. The receptors stem from a human donor in a cohort sampled during active COVID-19.

The V gene is TRBV5-1, the J gene TRBJ2-5; D is undetermined. In germline, CDR1 is SGHRS, CDR2 YFSETQ. This CDR3 comprises 12 residues. V was shortened by 1 base and J by 5 bases, with 6 bases between the two germline ends. CDR3: CASSLFRETQYF. In nucleotides, the CDR3 is TGCGCCAGCAGCTTGTTTCGGGAGACCCAGTACTTC.

The chain is built from TRBV19 and TRBJ2-3; D possibly corresponds to TRBD1 (6 bases). CDR1 is LNHDA, CDR2 SQIVND, per germline (reference sequence). V dropped 6 bases and J dropped 1 base, with 14 bases sitting between them. The CDR3 covers 15 residues. The CDR3 protein is CASSILGGGTDTQYF. The CDR3 DNA follows: TGTGCCAGTAGCATTTTAGGGGGAGGCACAGATACGCAGTATTTT.

The rearrangement links TRBV3-1 (or the pseudogene TRBV3-2) to TRBJ2-7; D may be TRBD2 (8 bases). Trimming stripped 0 bases from V and 4 bases from J, with 19 bases between. This CDR3 comprises 17 residues. Germline V lookup: CDR1 LGHDT, CDR2 YNNKEL (reference sequence). CDR3 sequence (DNA): TGTGCCAGCAGCCAAGAGGGGGGACTAGGGGGCTCGTACGAGCAGTACTTC. Protein sequence: CASSQEGGLGGSYEQYF.

The chain carries TRBV9 and TRBJ2-7; no clear D. Trimming cost V 0 bases and J 3 bases, with 10 bases left between them. The CDR3 spans 14 residues. The germline V gene encodes CDR1 SGDLS and CDR2 YYNGEE. CDR3 protein: CASSVASFGYEQYF. CDR3 sequence (DNA): TGTGCCAGCAGCGTAGCTAGTTTTGGCTACGAGCAGTACTTC.

The chain carries TRBV28 and TRBJ1-2; 7 bases match TRBD1. The CDR3 extends over 14 amino acids. CDR1 and CDR2 from the germline V gene are MDHEN and SYDVKM. V lost 5 bases and J lost 4; bases outside the gene matches: 7. CDR3 bases: TGTGCCAGCAGTCCGCTGACAGGGATCTATGGCTACACCTTC. Translated, it gives CASSPLTGIYGYTF.

V gene TRBV7-2 combines with J gene TRBJ2-3, with 12 positions matching TRBD2. Germline CDR1 SGHTA, CDR2 FQGNSA. Unmatched junction bases numbered 4, after V lost 4 bases and J lost 5 bases. The CDR3 totals 15 residues. CDR3 residues: CASSSTSGRQDTQYF. As DNA, the CDR3 is TGTGCCAGCAGCTCAACTAGCGGGAGGCAAGATACGCAGTATTTT.

CDR3 DNA: TGCGCCAGCGGCGGGTCAGTATACAATGAGCAGTTCTTC. Translating it yields CASGGSVYNEQFF. This chain uses TRBV4-3 with TRBJ2-1; a weak D match, TRBD2 (5 bases). This CDR3 comprises 13 residues. Germline V gives CDR1 LGHNA, CDR2 YSLEER. Trimming left V 8 bases short and J 4 bases short, with 12 bases between.

This chain joins TRBV19 and TRBJ1-2; D unresolved. The CDR3 has 17 amino acids. Germline loops: CDR1 LNHDA, CDR2 SQIVND (reference sequence). The V and J ends lost 2 bases and 8 bases respectively, with 24 bases between them. DNA for the CDR3: TGTGCCAGTAGTATACTCGTCCAGGTTGGTCCCTGGCCCGGCTACACCTTC. This sequence encodes CASSILVQVGPWPGYTF.

V gene TRBV18 combines with J gene TRBJ2-3; the match to TRBD2 covers 10 bases. The length of the CDR3 is 15 residues. Germline CDR1 KGHSH, CDR2 LQKENI. J gave up 11 bases and V 0 bases, and 8 bases lay outside the gene matches. The CDR3 region has the DNA TGTGCCAGCTCACCACCGACTAGCGGGCCTCGAGGGCAGTATTTT. Translated: CASSPPTSGPRGQYF.

V and J are TRBV5-1 and TRBJ1-3; D not resolved. The CDR3 consists of 16 residues. Germline CDR1 SGHRS, CDR2 YFSETQ. The V end was cut by 4 bases, the J end by 0 bases, with 14 bases between. In DNA form, the CDR3 reads TGCGCCAGCAGCCCCACGCCGGCAGGCTCTGGAAACACCATATATTTT. Protein sequence: CASSPTPAGSGNTIYF.

This clone was recorded only once. This chain links TRBV6-5 with TRBJ1-6; D not resolved. Trimming pared 7 bases from V and 7 bases from J, leaving 11 bases between. CDR1 and CDR2 (germline): MNHEY, SVGAGI. This CDR3 spans 13 amino acids. Here the CDR3 reads CASKTALNSPLHF. The CDR3 DNA reads TGTGCCAGCAAAACAGCTCTGAATTCACCCCTCCACTTT.

J is TRBJ2-7 and V is TRBV5-1; possible D gene TRBD1, 5 bases. The CDR3 covers 17 residues. Germline CDR1 reads SGHRS; CDR2 reads YFSETQ. V dropped 1 base and J dropped 6 bases, with 23 bases sitting between them. The CDR3 loop reads CASSLRPRVGRRGEQYF. CDR3 nucleotide sequence: TGCGCCAGCAGCTTGAGGCCCCGGGTGGGAAGAAGGGGCGAGCAGTACTTC.

The gene calls are TRBV27 and TRBJ2-7; unclear D gene. V gave up 2 bases and J gave up 6 bases, with 8 bases separating them. Germline CDR1 and CDR2: MNHEY and SMNVEV (reference sequence). The CDR3 has 12 amino acids. CDR3 bases: TGTGCCAGCAGTTTAACCGGTTCCGAGCAGTACTTC. The encoded protein is CASSLTGSEQYF.

In this sample, this clone turned up once. The V gene is TRBV25-1, the J gene TRBJ2-1; D is perhaps TRBD2 (6 bases). This CDR3 comprises 16 residues. Germline loops: CDR1 MGHDK, CDR2 SYGVNS. V lost 2 bases to trimming and J lost 4 bases, with 15 bases between them. DNA for the CDR3: TGTGCCAGCAGTGAAGCGGGGCAGGCTTATTACAATGAGCAGTTCTTC. Translating gives CASSEAGQAYYNEQFF.

V usage is TRBV6-5 and J usage is TRBJ1-1, with 7 nucleotides matching TRBD1. Germline-derived CDR1 and CDR2 are MNHEY and SVGAGI. The trim removed 3 bases at V and 3 bases at J, leaving 1 base unmatched. The CDR3 sequence is 13 residues long. In DNA, the CDR3 is TGTGCCAGCAGTTATAGGGGGCACACTGAAGCTTTCTTT. Amino acid sequence: CASSYRGHTEAFF.

V and J are TRBV27 and TRBJ2-1; the D gene is possibly TRBD2 (5 bases). The CDR3 consists of 13 residues. Between the trimmed V and J ends, which lost 2 bases and 8 bases, there was a span of 10 bases. Germline V CDR1 and CDR2: MNHEY, SMNVEV (reference sequence). DNA of the CDR3: TGTGCCAGCAGTTTAAAGGCTAGCTATGAGCAGTTCTTC. It yields the protein CASSLKASYEQFF.

This clone was seen only once. V usage is TRBV27 and J usage is TRBJ1-6; TRBD1 aligns across 10 bases. The ends lost 5 bases at V and 8 bases at J; junction bases unmatched: 6. The germline CDR1 and CDR2 sequences are MNHEY and SMNVEV (reference sequence). The CDR3 spans 15 residues. The CDR3, as DNA: TGTGCCAGCAGTCAATTGGGACAGGGGTATTCACCCCTCCACTTT. Protein: CASSQLGQGYSPLHF.

The rearrangement uses TRBV10-2 and TRBJ2-1; the D gene is possibly TRBD2 (5 bases). V lost 2 bases and J 8 bases, leaving 16 bases between the germline ends. The CDR3 sequence is 15 residues long. In germline, CDR1 is WSHSY, CDR2 SAAADI. The chain's CDR3 is CASSETSGLGHEQFF. For the CDR3, the DNA is TGCGCCAGCAGTGAGACCAGCGGTTTGGGCCATGAGCAGTTCTTC.

The V call is TRBV10-3, the J call TRBJ2-2, with a tentative D call TRBD2 (6 bases). Per germline, CDR1 ENHRY and CDR2 SYGVKD. CDR3 size: 12 residues. Trimming pared 11 bases from V and 3 bases from J, leaving 10 bases between. The CDR3 reads CALRGHTGELFF. CDR3 coding DNA: TGTGCCCTGCGGGGCCACACCGGGGAGCTGTTTTTT.

This clone has only a few counts. This chain joins TRBV6-5 and TRBJ2-7, with 12 bases fitting TRBD2. Looked up from germline, CDR1 is MNHEY and CDR2 is SVGAGI. This CDR3 is built from 14 residues. The V and J ends lost 5 bases and 7 bases, in that order; junction bases with no gene match: 6. In nucleotides, the CDR3 is TGTGCCAGCAGTCTAGCGGGGGGGCAAGGAGAGCAGTACTTC. This translates into CASSLAGGQGEQYF.

The V and J genes are TRBV11-2 and TRBJ2-3; D uncertain. This CDR3 region has 15 residues. With 1 base removed from V and 0 bases from J, the gap between germline ends came to 8 bases. Germline CDR1 reads SGHAT; CDR2 reads FQNNGV. The CDR3 DNA sequence: TGTGCCAGCAGCTTAGTGGGCATTAGCACAGATACGCAGTATTTT. This codes for CASSLVGISTDTQYF.

The genes are TRBV4-1 and TRBJ2-5; the D gene is possibly TRBD1 (5 bases). Trimming stripped 2 bases from V and 0 bases from J, with 7 bases between. Germline CDR1 and CDR2: MGHRA and YSYEKL. The CDR3 covers 14 residues. This CDR3 reads CASSQSGYQETQYF. The CDR3 DNA reads TGCGCCAGCAGCCAATCAGGGTACCAAGAGACCCAGTACTTC.

The V gene is TRBV18, the J gene TRBJ2-3; 7 bases match TRBD1. Germline CDR1 is KGHSH and CDR2 is LQKENI. The CDR3 runs 15 residues. V dropped 6 bases and J dropped 2; count of bases not matched to a gene: 8. The CDR3: CASSPPTGLTDTQYF. The CDR3 coding sequence is TGTGCCAGCTCTCCTCCGACAGGGCTCACAGATACGCAGTATTTT. Full variable domain (missing parts from reference TRBV18 and TRBJ2-3): NAGVMQNPRHLVRRRGQEARLRCSPMKGHSHVYWYRQLPEEGLKFMVYLQKENIIDESGMPKERFSAEFPKEGPSILRIQQVVRGDSAAYFCASSPPTGLTDTQYFGPGTRLTVL.

The CDR3 coding sequence is TGCGCCAGCAGCCTCGACAGGGGGCTGTCCTACGAGCAGTACTTC. Protein: CASSLDRGLSYEQYF. V is TRBV4-1 and J is TRBJ2-7; 10 bases are shared with TRBD1. With V trimmed by 4 bases and J by 1 base, 4 bases remained unmatched. The CDR3 loop spans 15 amino acids. Germline lookup yields CDR1 MGHRA and CDR2 YSYEKL.

This chain joins TRBV18 and TRBJ2-3; TRBD1 agrees at 8 bases. CDR1 KGHSH and CDR2 LQKENI come from the germline V gene. The CDR3 covers 14 residues. V lost 3 bases, J lost 3 bases, and 2 bases stayed unmatched. This CDR3 is CASSPTGATDTQYF. Written as DNA, the CDR3 is TGTGCCAGCTCACCGACAGGGGCTACAGATACGCAGTATTTT.

The V call is TRBV11-3, the J call TRBJ2-5, with D unclear. The V end lost 6 bases, the J end lost 0 bases, and 17 bases lay between the germline ends. Germline CDR1 is SGHNT and CDR2 is YENEEA. The CDR3 runs 16 residues. The CDR3 region is CASSPIRGRYQETQYF. The CDR3 coding sequence is TGTGCCAGCAGTCCCATTCGCGGTAGGTACCAAGAGACCCAGTACTTC.

This clone was found a few times. This rearrangement joins TRBV11-3 to TRBJ2-5; no definite D call. CDR3 length: 12 residues. Germline assignment: CDR1 SGHNT and CDR2 YENEEA. The V and J ends lost 2 bases and 5 bases respectively, with 6 bases between them. CDR3 sequence reads: CASSLSGETQYF. In nucleotides, the CDR3 is TGTGCCAGCAGCTTATCCGGGGAGACCCAGTACTTC.

The chain employs TRBV2 and TRBJ1-1, with D perhaps TRBD1 (5 bases). Germline V gene lookup returns CDR1 SNHLY and CDR2 FYNNEI. CDR3 length equals 11 residues. V was clipped by 3 bases and J by 8 bases, with 7 bases between them. The CDR3 DNA follows: TGTGCCAGCAGTGATGGGGGGGAAGCTTTCTTT. As protein: CASSDGGEAFF.

This chain uses TRBV7-9 with TRBJ2-3, with 8 bases lining up with TRBD2. Trimming cost V 10 bases and J 0 bases; bases outside gene matches: 3. CDR1 is SEHNR, CDR2 FQNEAQ, per germline (reference sequence). The CDR3 length is 13 residues. Here the CDR3 DNA reads TGTGCCACCCTAGCGGGCAGCACAGATACGCAGTATTTT. It codes for CATLAGSTDTQYF.

This clone was observed a handful of times. The V and J genes are TRBV24-1 and TRBJ2-3; 16 bases fit TRBD2. Losses at the gene ends were 3 bases for V and 2 bases for J; bases not matched to a gene: 4. Germline lookup yields CDR1 KGHDR and CDR2 SFDVKD. The CDR3 length is 18 residues. The CDR3 coding sequence is TGTGCCACCAGTGATCTGGGACTAGCGGGAGGGAACACAGATACGCAGTATTTT. It codes for CATSDLGLAGGNTDTQYF.

This clone was recorded once. The CDR3 nucleotides read TGTGCCAGCAGCCTCGACAGGGCCCAAGAGACCCAGTACTTC. This gives the protein CASSLDRAQETQYF. The rearrangement links TRBV7-9 to TRBJ2-5, with 7 bases that match TRBD1. The V gene end was trimmed by 5 bases and the J gene end by 1 base; junction bases not matched to a gene: 4. From germline, CDR1 is SEHNR and CDR2 FQNEAQ (reference sequence). This CDR3 comprises 14 residues.